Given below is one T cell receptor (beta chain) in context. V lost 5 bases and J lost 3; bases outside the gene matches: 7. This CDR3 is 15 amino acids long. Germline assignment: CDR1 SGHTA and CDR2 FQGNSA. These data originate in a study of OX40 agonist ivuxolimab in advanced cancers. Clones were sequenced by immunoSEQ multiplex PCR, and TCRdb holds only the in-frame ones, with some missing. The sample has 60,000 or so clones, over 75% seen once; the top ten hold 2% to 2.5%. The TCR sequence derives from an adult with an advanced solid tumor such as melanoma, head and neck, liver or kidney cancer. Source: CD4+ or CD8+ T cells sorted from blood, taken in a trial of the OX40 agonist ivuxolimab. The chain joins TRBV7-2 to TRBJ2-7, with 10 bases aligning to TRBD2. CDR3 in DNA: TGTGCCAGCAGCCAAGGACTAGCGGCGAGCTACGAGCAGTACTTC. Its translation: CASSQGLAASYEQYF.